This TCR beta chain stems from a study of T cells after yellow fever vaccination. V lost 3 bases, J lost 5 bases, and 3 bases stayed unmatched. The germline V gene encodes CDR1 SGHNT and CDR2 YENEEA. This CDR3 region has 15 residues. Researchers made TCR cDNA using 5'RACE template switching, and this step added a universal primer site and UMIs. TCRdb re-analysed the 5' RACE reads in MiXCR, keeping a single row per CDR3 protein. The repertoire has approximately 300,000 distinct CDR3 sequences, about 10% of them found once; the top ten carry 3% to 3.5%. This clonotype was seen a few times. What it binds is unknown. Study-level points and caveats: Weaker, the secondary response peaked sooner, at day 5 versus 15. Reappearance after the booster was seen for most primary-vaccination clones, at 95% to 96% CD4 and 70% to 90% CD8. Abundant clonotypes from the bulk population could have been carried over as contaminants into FACS-sorted repertoires.

This TCR came from a man between 18 and 35 years old who received the YFV17D yellow fever vaccine. The V gene is TRBV11-3, the J gene TRBJ2-1, with TRBD2 matching over 11 bases. The sequenced sample was CD4+ T cells sorted from PBMCs, obtained 45 days after the yellow fever booster vaccination. CDR3 nucleotides: TGTGCCAGCAGCTTTAGCGGGGGGGGCAACAATGAGCAGTTCTTC. Amino acid sequence: CASSFSGGGNNEQFF. The full variable domain, its missing parts supplied by reference TRBV11-3 and TRBJ2-1, is EAGVVQSPRYKIIEKKQPVAFWCNPISGHNTLYWYLQNLGQGPELLIRYENEEAVDDSQLPKDRFSAERLKGVDSTLKIQPAELGDSAVYLCASSFSGGGNNEQFFGPGTRLTVL.